This T cell receptor (beta chain) was identified during a study of CD8 T cells in ankylosing spondylitis. This clonotype was seen more than once but under ten times. Its specificity is not known. Each CDR3 protein gets one entry after TCRdb re-called the 5' RACE reads with MiXCR. The data show approximately 150,000 distinct CDR3 sequences, with approximately 9% seen just once and about 15% held by the top ten. The study's findings and limits: Certain motif variants had earlier been reported in reactive arthritis synovial fluid and blood.

This CDR3 region has 16 residues. Sequencing used blood, either unsorted or a sorted T cell fraction (not recorded which). The sequence was obtained from a female donor with ankylosing spondylitis or in good health (not recorded which). The rearrangement joins TRBV21-1 to TRBJ2-3; the table's D call, TRBD2, was not checked against the DNA. TRBV21-1 is a pseudogene segment. CDR3 nucleotide sequence: TGTGCCAGCAGCAAAGGGGAGCGGAGCCCCACAGATACGCAGTATTTT. The encoded protein is CASSKGERSPTDTQYF.